Listed here are 11 T cell receptor beta chains from one sample, sequenced in a study of blood T cells in healthy people across ages. Alongside a J-beta primer mix, a sample-barcoded 5' primer served in a second PCR lasting about 7 to 11 cycles. TCRdb redid the calling of the 5' RACE reads with MiXCR, one entry per CDR3 protein. Here the sample spans around 500,000 distinct CDR3 sequences, around 48% being singletons. The specimen was blood. The receptor set was obtained from a man older than 75 in good health.

This clonotype was counted between two and nine times. The CDR3 protein is CASSLNMGEKLFF. The CDR3 coding sequence is TGCGCCAGCAGCCTAAACATGGGTGAAAAACTGTTTTTT. V gene TRBV4-1 combines with J gene TRBJ1-4; D not resolved. The germline V gene encodes CDR1 MGHRA and CDR2 YSYEKL. The CDR3 has 13 residues. V shed 4 bases and J shed 7 bases, with 10 bases lying between them.

This clonotype was recorded a few times. In nucleotides, the CDR3 is TGTGCCAGCAGCTCCGAGCAAAGAAGTTCACCCCTCCACTTT. Translation gives CASSSEQRSSPLHF. The chain couples TRBV3-1 to TRBJ1-6; D not resolved. The V end was cut by 5 bases, the J end by 9 bases, with 14 bases between. The germline gives CDR1 LGHDT, CDR2 YNNKEL (reference sequence). There are 14 residues in the CDR3.

This chain uses TRBV3-1 with TRBJ2-7; D remains unclear. Germline V gene lookup returns CDR1 LGHDT and CDR2 YNNKEL (reference sequence). The CDR3 spans 11 residues. The V end lost 0 bases, the J end lost 6 bases, and 3 bases lay between the germline ends. As DNA, the CDR3 is TGTGCCAGCAGCCAAGAAACCGAGCAGTACTTC. Translation gives CASSQETEQYF.

V and J are TRBV7-9 and TRBJ2-2, with a weak D call TRBD1 (5 bases). CDR3 length equals 14 residues. Germline V gives CDR1 SEHNR, CDR2 FQNEAQ (reference sequence). V was clipped by 2 bases and J by 1 base, with 5 bases between them. The CDR3: CASSLRGNTGELFF. CDR3 DNA sequence: TGTGCCAGCAGCTTAAGGGGGAACACCGGGGAGCTGTTTTTT.

The rearrangement uses TRBV12-3 or TRBV12-4 and TRBJ2-1; TRBD1 aligns across 8 bases. The J segment lost 3 bases and the V segment lost 3 bases, leaving 4 bases of the junction unmatched. The CDR3 is made up of 15 amino acids. CDR3 sequence reads: CASSLGQANYNEQFF. The CDR3 DNA reads TGTGCCAGCAGTTTGGGACAGGCCAACTACAATGAGCAGTTCTTC.

This clonotype was recorded a few times. A single base separates this from a much larger clone, so it may be a read error. The chain joins TRBV6-5 to TRBJ2-4; TRBD1 is a possible D gene (6 bases). CDR1 and CDR2 (germline): MNHEY, SVGAGI. The CDR3 runs 15 residues. The germline V and J ends were trimmed by 2 bases and 4 bases, with 12 bases remaining between them. This CDR3 is CASSYSSTGKNIQYF. The CDR3 nucleotides read TGTGCCAGCAGTTACAGCAGTACAGGGAAAAACATTCAGTACTTC.

The rearrangement links TRBV20-1 to TRBJ2-3; 8 bases are shared with TRBD2. Germline V gene sequence: CDR1 DFQATT, CDR2 SNEGSKA (reference sequence). The CDR3 runs to 16 residues. Losses at the gene ends were 0 bases for V and 6 bases for J; bases not matched to a gene: 11. The CDR3 region is CSARDTSAGGWDTQYF. DNA of the CDR3: TGCAGTGCTAGAGATACTTCGGCGGGGGGTTGGGATACGCAGTATTTT.

V is TRBV2 and J is TRBJ2-5, with D perhaps TRBD2 (5 bases). V was cut by 3 bases and J by 5 bases, with 28 bases left in between. The CDR3 is 19 amino acids. The germline V gene has CDR1 SNHLY and CDR2 FYNNEI. CDR3 DNA sequence: TGTGCCAGCAGTGATCCAGGTGGAGACTATCATAACTGGTGGGAGACCCAGTACTTC. Its translation is CASSDPGGDYHNWWETQYF.

The table lists this clonotype with many counts. This rearrangement joins TRBV7-9 to TRBJ2-1; 7 bases line up with TRBD2. Trimming removed 1 base from V and 4 bases from J; junction bases left unmatched: 4. Germline V gene sequence: CDR1 SEHNR, CDR2 FQNEAQ (reference sequence). The length of the CDR3 is 15 residues. CDR3: CASSLVASGYNEQFF. As DNA, the CDR3 is TGTGCCAGCAGCTTAGTGGCTAGCGGTTACAATGAGCAGTTCTTC.

This clonotype was seen many times. This sequence joins TRBV6-5 and TRBJ2-1; D is undetermined. Deletions cut 2 bases from V and 3 bases from J, with 8 bases between. CDR1 and CDR2 from the germline V gene are MNHEY and SVGAGI. The CDR3 runs 14 residues. CDR3 region: CASSYRVGYNEQFF. The CDR3 DNA sequence: TGTGCCAGCAGTTACAGGGTCGGCTACAATGAGCAGTTCTTC.

This clonotype was observed a handful of times. V gene TRBV9 combines with J gene TRBJ2-1, with 15 nucleotides matching TRBD2. Per germline, CDR1 SGDLS and CDR2 YYNGEE. This CDR3 spans 17 amino acids. The J segment lost 4 bases and the V segment lost 5 bases, leaving 7 bases of the junction unmatched. The CDR3, as DNA: TGTGCCAGCAGACCCGGACTAGCGGGAGGGTTATACAATGAGCAGTTCTTC. Translated, it gives CASRPGLAGGLYNEQFF.